The 9 T cell receptor beta chains presented below share a single source sample, sequenced in a study of OX40 agonist ivuxolimab in advanced cancers. Profiled with immunoSEQ multiplex PCR; TCRdb holds only in-frame clones, not every one. In the table there are fewer than 80,000 clones, about 82% of which are singletons. Specimen: CD4+ or CD8+ T cells sorted from blood, collected in a trial of the OX40 agonist ivuxolimab. The receptors here all came from an adult with an advanced solid tumor such as melanoma, head and neck, liver or kidney cancer.

The rearrangement joins TRBV19 to TRBJ2-4; D is perhaps TRBD1 (5 bases). Germline V gene sequence: CDR1 LNHDA, CDR2 SQIVND (reference sequence). Trimming stripped 1 base from V and 7 bases from J, with 11 bases between. The CDR3 has 14 residues. CDR3 nucleotide sequence: TGTGCCAGTAGTATAGCGGCAGGGTGGAACATTCAGTACTTC. Translating gives CASSIAAGWNIQYF. The variable domain in full, completed from reference TRBV19 and TRBJ2-4, reads DGGITQSPKYLFRKEGQNVTLSCEQNLNHDAMYWYRQDPGQGLRLIYYSQIVNDFQKGDIAEGYSVSREKKESFPLTVTSAQKNPTAFYLCASSIAAGWNIQYFGAGTRLSVL.

This chain uses TRBV12-5 with TRBJ2-2, with a weak D call TRBD2 (5 bases). V lost 5 bases and J lost 1, with 11 bases in between. From germline, CDR1 is LGHNT and CDR2 FRNRAP. The CDR3 is 15 residues long. CDR3 sequence: CASGLSAGNTGELFF. The CDR3 bases are TGTGCTAGTGGTCTATCCGCGGGGAACACCGGGGAGCTGTTTTTT.

This chain connects TRBV7-9 to TRBJ1-1, with D hard to call. The CDR3 has 12 amino acids. V was pared by 0 bases and J by 10 bases, with 9 bases between. CDR1 and CDR2 from the germline V gene are SEHNR and FQNEAQ (reference sequence). The CDR3 DNA reads TGTGCCAGCAGCTTAGCGCGAGGGAGAGCTTTCTTT. This gives the protein CASSLARGRAFF.

V and J are TRBV10-3 and TRBJ2-1; D may be TRBD2 (6 bases). The CDR3 has 13 residues. Germline lookup yields CDR1 ENHRY and CDR2 SYGVKD. V was trimmed by 11 bases and J by 3 bases, leaving 14 bases between them. The CDR3 DNA is TGTGCCGCCAGCCGGGACTTCTACAATGAGCAGTTCTTC. This gives the protein CAASRDFYNEQFF.

This chain joins TRBV6-8 and TRBJ2-7; D is uncertain. The CDR3 totals 16 residues. The germline V and J ends were trimmed by 7 bases and 3 bases, with 22 bases remaining between them. Germline V gene lookup returns CDR1 MNHGY and CDR2 SAAAGT. In DNA, the CDR3 is TGTGCCAGCATCAAGCATATTGGCTCCTCTAGCTACGAGCAGTACTTC. It encodes CASIKHIGSSSYEQYF.

The chain employs TRBV19 and TRBJ2-5, with 8 bases aligning to TRBD1. The CDR3 sequence is 16 residues long. Germline V gives CDR1 LNHDA, CDR2 SQIVND (reference sequence). Trimming removed 6 bases from V and 4 bases from J; junction bases left unmatched: 13. The CDR3 sequence: CASSMADRALGETQYF. The CDR3 coding sequence is TGTGCCAGTAGCATGGCGGACAGGGCACTTGGAGAGACCCAGTACTTC.

The chain carries TRBV19 and TRBJ2-5; the match to TRBD1 covers 8 bases. Trimming took 0 bases from V and 5 from J; bases not matched to a gene: 11. Germline V lookup: CDR1 LNHDA, CDR2 SQIVND (reference sequence). The CDR3 runs 17 residues. The CDR3 DNA is TGTGCCAGTAGTATAGAGGCCCGGACAGGGCTAGGGGAGACCCAGTACTTC. Residues: CASSIEARTGLGETQYF.

The gene calls are TRBV27 and TRBJ2-7; a weak D match, TRBD2 (5 bases). The end of the DNA aligns better with TRBJ2-1, so the J call may be wrong. The CDR3 runs 13 residues. Germline CDR1 is MNHEY and CDR2 is SMNVEV (reference sequence). The CDR3 is CASSPLGVHEQFF. As DNA, the CDR3 is TGTGCCAGCAGTCCCCTGGGAGTTCATGAGCAGTTCTTC.

The chain employs TRBV30 and TRBJ2-7; D possibly corresponds to TRBD2 (6 bases). Trimming left V 0 bases short and J 2 bases short, with 17 bases between. Germline-derived CDR1 and CDR2 are GTSNPN and SVGIG (reference sequence). The CDR3 covers 16 residues. This CDR3 is CAWSVRALAGPYEQYF. The CDR3 nucleotides are TGTGCCTGGAGTGTACGAGCGCTGGCGGGACCCTACGAGCAGTACTTC.